The 2 T cell receptor beta chains below come from one sample, sequenced in a study of OX40 agonist ivuxolimab in advanced cancers. TCRdb's table, derived via immunoSEQ multiplex PCR, lists solely in-frame clones and lacks some. The data hold 20,000 to 25,000 clones, with approximately 89% observed a single time. The source material was CD4+ or CD8+ T cells sorted from blood, sampled in a trial of the OX40 agonist ivuxolimab. Receptors originate from an adult with an advanced solid tumor such as melanoma, head and neck, liver or kidney cancer.

This chain's CDR3 is CASSLGGRYEQYF. The CDR3 DNA sequence: TGTGCCAGCAGCTTAGGGGGCAGATACGAGCAGTACTTC. V is TRBV7-9 and J is TRBJ2-7; D is perhaps TRBD1 (5 bases). V was clipped by 1 base and J by 4 bases, with 8 bases between them. The V gene's germline CDR1 is SEHNR and CDR2 FQNEAQ (reference sequence). This CDR3 has 13 amino acids.

The chain couples TRBV7-3 to TRBJ2-2, with 7 bases matching TRBD2. CDR1 is SGHTA and CDR2 is FQGTGA in the germline V gene. The V gene end was trimmed by 2 bases and the J gene end by 8 bases; junction bases not matched to a gene: 5. The CDR3 consists of 14 residues. CDR3 loop: CASSLDQRGGELFF. CDR3 in DNA: TGTGCCAGCAGCTTAGACCAGCGGGGAGGGGAGCTGTTTTTT.